This T cell receptor beta chain is from a study of T cell responses to AZD1222 COVID-19 vaccine. The ends were cut back, 6 bases at V and 5 bases at J, with 22 bases in the middle. CDR1 and CDR2 (germline): LGHDT, YNNKEL (reference sequence). The CDR3 is 16 residues long. This clone was seen a single time. Antigen: not known. Only in-frame clones appear in the TCRdb table, and some are missing; sequencing was by immunoSEQ multiplex PCR. This table holds roughly 150,000 clones, roughly 94% found once. General study results and limits: Increases in Spike-specific TCR breadth and depth were seen after two AZD1222 doses.

The sequence derives from an adult who received the AZD1222 COVID-19 vaccine. Sequencing was performed on peripheral blood, taken 28 days after the second AZD1222 dose. The chain links TRBV3-1 (or the pseudogene TRBV3-2) to TRBJ1-2, with D maybe TRBD1 (5 bases). CDR3 nucleotides: TGTGCCAGCAGGGATGGTCCGGGACCCAATCCTTATGGCTACACCTTC. Its protein product is CASRDGPGPNPYGYTF.